The clone carrying this TCR beta chain has just a few counts. Its target is not known. Both TRBC1 and TRBC2 were covered by a beta constant-region primer of two equimolar oligonucleotides. TCRdb recomputed calls from the UMI-ligation and nested PCR reads with MiXCR, one row per CDR3 protein. Here the sample spans approximately 140,000 distinct CDR3 sequences, over 15% being singletons. These data belong to a study of naive and memory T cell subsets. Germline CDR1 is SQVTM and CDR2 is ANQGSEA. Deletions cut 4 bases from V and 7 bases from J, with 13 bases between. The CDR3 totals 13 residues. Cells stained for CD3, CD4, CD8, CD45RA, CD27 and viability were sorted into four CD45RA/CD27 subsets. Study findings and constraints: In naive cells, over 95% of TCR sequences were seen only once. The power law exponent of TCR abundance differed between naive and memory cells. Naive repertoires, especially CD8, held a few larger clonotypes, possibly memory cells re-expressing CD45RA.

The sequence was collected from a human donor in good health. Material: naive CD4+ T cells from blood. V gene TRBV29-1 combines with J gene TRBJ1-4; D is uncertain. The CDR3 DNA reads TGCAGCGTTGGGGGTTACTTCGGTGAAAAACTGTTTTTT. It encodes CSVGGYFGEKLFF.